This section outlines one TCR beta chain sequence together with its context. Stable Graves' hyperthyroidism meant no ophthalmopathy progression within 18 months. In patients aged 18 to 65, hyperthyroidism was newly diagnosed, with duration under 2 months. The V gene lost 4 bases and the J gene lost 2 bases, with 9 bases spanning the gap. Germline CDR1 is SQVTM and CDR2 is ANQGSEA. This CDR3 comprises 12 residues. Amplified TCR beta CDR3 regions derived from RNA transcripts. An initial round of RT-PCR targeting the TCR CDR3 relied on the HTBI primer set. TCRdb re-called the multiplex PCR reads with MiXCR, one entry per CDR3 protein. The table has roughly 570,000 distinct CDR3 sequences, 46% seen once. The data are from a study of T cells in Graves' hyperthyroidism and ophthalmopathy.

The gene calls are TRBV29-1 and TRBJ2-7; weak D call: TRBD1 (5 bases). The sample consisted of peripheral blood or thyroid tissue (not recorded which). The receptor was derived from a woman aged 18-29 years with Graves' hyperthyroidism. The CDR3 protein is CSVAQGAYEQYF. CDR3 nucleotides: TGCAGCGTTGCGCAGGGCGCCTACGAGCAGTACTTC.